These T cell receptor beta chains were read from a single sample in a study of blood T cells in healthy people across ages. TCRdb ran MiXCR on the 5' RACE reads and lists one entry per CDR3 protein. This sample carries around 1,700,000 distinct CDR3 sequences, 25% to 30% of them seen once, and the ten largest clones take 7.7%. Sequenced: blood. These receptors were taken from a woman aged 25-40 years in good health. Both conserved end residues are part of each CDR3. D genes are given only for firm matches. Rows give clone size only sometimes, using once, few, many, or a class for an expanded clone.

d_gene: .; len: 12; v_gene: TRBV3-1; j_gene: TRBJ1-2; abundance: .; CDR3nt: TGTGCCAGCAGCCAGGGTGCAGCTGGCTACACCTTC; CDR3aa: CASSQGAAGYTF
d_gene: TRBD1; len: 15; v_gene: TRBV28; j_gene: TRBJ2-7; abundance: .; CDR3nt: TGTGTCAGCAGTTTCACAGGACAGGCCTCCTACGAGCAGTACTTC; CDR3aa: CVSSFTGQASYEQYF
d_gene: .; len: 12; v_gene: TRBV24-1; j_gene: TRBJ2-5; abundance: .; CDR3nt: TGTGCCCCTGAGACCCGGGCAGAGACCCAGTACTTC; CDR3aa: CAPETRAETQYF
d_gene: .; len: 14; v_gene: TRBV7-2; j_gene: TRBJ1-4; abundance: .; CDR3nt: TGTGCCAGCAGCTTAGCAGGGTTAGGGGAAAAACTGTTTTTT; CDR3aa: CASSLAGLGEKLFF
d_gene: .; len: 13; v_gene: TRBV7-9; j_gene: TRBJ2-5; abundance: many; CDR3nt: TGTGCCAGCCGGGGGGCCACCGGAGAGACCCAGTACTTC; CDR3aa: CASRGATGETQYF
d_gene: .; len: 15; v_gene: TRBV12-3/TRBV12-4; j_gene: TRBJ2-1; abundance: .; CDR3nt: TGTGCCAGCAGTTTGTCCCTAGTGGGAGTTAACGAGCAGTTCTTC; CDR3aa: CASSLSLVGVNEQFF
d_gene: .; len: 15; v_gene: TRBV6-2/TRBV6-3; j_gene: TRBJ2-1; abundance: .; CDR3nt: TGTGCCAGCAGTTACGGGGACCGTCACTACAATGAGCAGTTCTTC; CDR3aa: CASSYGDRHYNEQFF
d_gene: TRBD2; len: 16; v_gene: TRBV28; j_gene: TRBJ2-1; abundance: .; CDR3nt: TGTGCCAGCAGTTCTTCCGCTCCCGGGAGGCTCCGGGAGCAGTTCTTC; CDR3aa: CASSSSAPGRLREQFF
d_gene: TRBD2; len: 15; v_gene: TRBV7-2; j_gene: TRBJ2-5; abundance: few; CDR3nt: TGTGCCAGCAGCTTAGTTCGGACTAGACAAGAGACCCAGTACTTC; CDR3aa: CASSLVRTRQETQYF
d_gene: TRBD1; len: 14; v_gene: TRBV12-3/TRBV12-4; j_gene: TRBJ1-1; abundance: few; CDR3nt: TGTGCCAGCAGTCCGACAGGGTGGAACACTGAAGCTTTCTTT; CDR3aa: CASSPTGWNTEAFF
d_gene: TRBD2; len: 15; v_gene: TRBV20-1; j_gene: TRBJ2-1; abundance: few; CDR3nt: TGCAGTGCGGTACTAGCGGAAAGCTCCTACAATGAGCAGTTCTTC; CDR3aa: CSAVLAESSYNEQFF
d_gene: .; len: 15; v_gene: TRBV5-1; j_gene: TRBJ2-5; abundance: many; CDR3nt: TGCGCCAGCAGCGCGTCCGGGACTGCGCGGGAGACCCAGTACTTC; CDR3aa: CASSASGTARETQYF
d_gene: TRBD1; len: 18; v_gene: TRBV12-3/TRBV12-4; j_gene: TRBJ2-4; abundance: .; CDR3nt: TGCGCCAGCAGTTTAAACCCCAAGGGGGCCCGAGCCAAAAACATTCAGTACTTC; CDR3aa: CASSLNPKGARAKNIQYF
d_gene: TRBD2; len: 14; v_gene: TRBV20-1; j_gene: TRBJ2-5; abundance: .; CDR3nt: TGCAGTGCTTCGCCGGGGGGGGGCGAAGAGACCCAGTACTTC; CDR3aa: CSASPGGGEETQYF
d_gene: .; len: 15; v_gene: TRBV5-1; j_gene: TRBJ1-4; abundance: .; CDR3nt: TGCGCCAGCAGCTGGGCCGGAGGGTCACATGAAAAACTGTTTTTT; CDR3aa: CASSWAGGSHEKLFF
d_gene: TRBD1; len: 14; v_gene: TRBV30; j_gene: TRBJ1-6; abundance: once; CDR3nt: TGTGCCTGGAGTACAGGACAGGGGGGTTCACCCCTCCACTTT; CDR3aa: CAWSTGQGGSPLHF
d_gene: .; len: 13; v_gene: TRBV6-5; j_gene: TRBJ2-1; abundance: .; CDR3nt: TGTGCCAGCAGTTACTTACTCATCAATGAGCAGTTCTTC; CDR3aa: CASSYLLINEQFF
d_gene: .; len: 16; v_gene: TRBV11-3; j_gene: TRBJ2-2; abundance: .; CDR3nt: TGTGCCAGCAGCTTAGTATGGGGCTCGAACACCGGGGAGCTGTTTTTT; CDR3aa: CASSLVWGSNTGELFF
d_gene: TRBD2; len: 15; v_gene: TRBV7-9; j_gene: TRBJ2-1; abundance: .; CDR3nt: TGTGCCAGCAGCCCGTCCGGGACTACATACAATGAGCAGTTCTTC; CDR3aa: CASSPSGTTYNEQFF
d_gene: TRBD1; len: 16; v_gene: TRBV27; j_gene: TRBJ1-1; abundance: .; CDR3nt: TGTGCCAGCAGTTTAAAGTTCTTGACAGGGGGCACTGAAGCTTTCTTT; CDR3aa: CASSLKFLTGGTEAFF
d_gene: .; len: 15; v_gene: TRBV7-2; j_gene: TRBJ2-1; abundance: .; CDR3nt: TGTGCCAGCAGCTTACCGGCCCACGGGGCCGATGAGCAGTTCTTC; CDR3aa: CASSLPAHGADEQFF
d_gene: TRBD1; len: 16; v_gene: TRBV6-1; j_gene: TRBJ2-6; abundance: few; CDR3nt: TGTGCCAGCAGACCCGGGACAGGGGCTGGGGCCAACGTCCTGACTTTC; CDR3aa: CASRPGTGAGANVLTF
d_gene: TRBD1; len: 12; v_gene: TRBV29-1; j_gene: TRBJ1-4; abundance: many; CDR3nt: TGCAGCGTAAGGACAGGGGAGGAAAAACTGTTTTTT; CDR3aa: CSVRTGEEKLFF
d_gene: TRBD2; len: 16; v_gene: TRBV29-1; j_gene: TRBJ2-5; abundance: many; CDR3nt: TGCAGCGTTGGTGCTGCGGGGGGCGGGTTCCAAGAGACCCAGTACTTC; CDR3aa: CSVGAAGGGFQETQYF
d_gene: .; len: 13; v_gene: TRBV4-1; j_gene: TRBJ1-1; abundance: .; CDR3nt: TGCGCCAGCAGCCAAGATTGGGACACAGGAGCTTTCTTT; CDR3aa: CASSQDWDTGAFF
d_gene: TRBD2; len: 15; v_gene: TRBV6-5; j_gene: TRBJ2-1; abundance: many; CDR3nt: TGTGCCAGCAGTTGGAGGACTAGCGGCCACAATGAGCAGTTCTTC; CDR3aa: CASSWRTSGHNEQFF
d_gene: .; len: 14; v_gene: TRBV5-1; j_gene: TRBJ1-1; abundance: .; CDR3nt: TGCGCCAGCAGCTCCTTATACAGGAACACTGAAGCTTTCTTT; CDR3aa: CASSSLYRNTEAFF
d_gene: .; len: 17; v_gene: TRBV20-1; j_gene: TRBJ2-1; abundance: once; CDR3nt: TGCAGTGCTAGAGATATCCTCTGTCTTAGCCCAGACAATGAGCAGTTCTTC; CDR3aa: CSARDILCLSPDNEQFF
d_gene: .; len: 14; v_gene: TRBV20-1; j_gene: TRBJ1-1; abundance: .; CDR3nt: TGCAGTGCCTCTTTACAGAACATGAACACTGAAGCTTTCTTT; CDR3aa: CSASLQNMNTEAFF
d_gene: .; len: 16; v_gene: TRBV6-1; j_gene: TRBJ2-1; abundance: few; CDR3nt: TGTGCCAGCAGCAACCTGGTGGGGTCGGGGACAAATGAGCAGTTCTTC; CDR3aa: CASSNLVGSGTNEQFF
d_gene: TRBD2; len: 20; v_gene: TRBV7-3; j_gene: TRBJ2-1; abundance: .; CDR3nt: TGTGCCAGCAGCTTAAACAGGTACACTAGCGGGGGGAGCTCCTACAATGAGCAGTTCTTC; CDR3aa: CASSLNRYTSGGSSYNEQFF
d_gene: .; len: 15; v_gene: TRBV5-1; j_gene: TRBJ2-1; abundance: .; CDR3nt: TGCGCCAGCAGCTCCCGGGACGGAGCTAGGGATGAGCAGTTCTTC; CDR3aa: CASSSRDGARDEQFF
d_gene: TRBD2; len: 16; v_gene: TRBV9; j_gene: TRBJ2-1; abundance: .; CDR3nt: TGTGCCAGCAGCGTAGTTTGGGGGGGCTCCTACAATGAGCAGTTCTTC; CDR3aa: CASSVVWGGSYNEQFF
d_gene: TRBD2; len: 16; v_gene: TRBV20-1; j_gene: TRBJ2-1; abundance: .; CDR3nt: TGCAGTGCTAGGCCTAGCGGGGGGAGGGGCTACAATGAGCAGTTCTTC; CDR3aa: CSARPSGGRGYNEQFF
d_gene: .; len: 15; v_gene: TRBV25-1; j_gene: TRBJ2-5; abundance: .; CDR3nt: TGTGCCAGCAGTGATGTTCATGCGTACCAAGAGACCCAGTACTTC; CDR3aa: CASSDVHAYQETQYF
d_gene: .; len: 11; v_gene: TRBV12-3/TRBV12-4; j_gene: TRBJ2-1; abundance: few; CDR3nt: TGTGCCGCCAAGGTCAGCGATGAGCAGTTCTTC; CDR3aa: CAAKVSDEQFF
d_gene: .; len: 13; v_gene: TRBV7-9; j_gene: TRBJ1-1; abundance: .; CDR3nt: TGTGCCAGCAGCTTAAAAGCGAACACTGAAGCTTTCTTT; CDR3aa: CASSLKANTEAFF
d_gene: .; len: 14; v_gene: TRBV12-3/TRBV12-4; j_gene: TRBJ2-1; abundance: few; CDR3nt: TGTGCCAGCAGCGATCAAACTAGGCACAATGAGCAGTTCTTC; CDR3aa: CASSDQTRHNEQFF
d_gene: TRBD1; len: 15; v_gene: TRBV7-2; j_gene: TRBJ1-1; abundance: .; CDR3nt: TGTGCCAGCAGCCTGCAACAGGGGTTTAACACTGAAGCTTTCTTT; CDR3aa: CASSLQQGFNTEAFF
d_gene: .; len: 13; v_gene: TRBV5-1; j_gene: TRBJ2-5; abundance: .; CDR3nt: TGCGCCAGCAGCAAGAGGCGGGGAGAGACCCAGTACTTC; CDR3aa: CASSKRRGETQYF
d_gene: .; len: 16; v_gene: TRBV27; j_gene: TRBJ2-7; abundance: .; CDR3nt: TGTGCCAGCAGTTTATCATCGGCGGGGGCGTCCTACGAGCAGTACTTC; CDR3aa: CASSLSSAGASYEQYF
d_gene: .; len: 14; v_gene: TRBV10-2; j_gene: TRBJ2-2; abundance: .; CDR3nt: TGCGCCAGCAGGGAAAGACACCCCACTGGGGAGCTGTTTTTT; CDR3aa: CASRERHPTGELFF
d_gene: .; len: 16; v_gene: TRBV7-9; j_gene: TRBJ1-4; abundance: .; CDR3nt: TGTGCCAGCAGCCCCGCGACGGGCAGTAATAATGAAAAACTGTTTTTT; CDR3aa: CASSPATGSNNEKLFF
d_gene: .; len: 17; v_gene: TRBV5-1; j_gene: TRBJ2-7; abundance: few; CDR3nt: TGCGCCAGCACCAAAGCCACCGCGACTATAGGTAACTACGAGCAGTACTTC; CDR3aa: CASTKATATIGNYEQYF
d_gene: .; len: 14; v_gene: TRBV18; j_gene: TRBJ1-2; abundance: .; CDR3nt: TGTGCCAGCTCGCCGGACAGAGGGGCGCTTGGCTGCACCTTC; CDR3aa: CASSPDRGALGCTF
d_gene: TRBD1; len: 18; v_gene: TRBV13; j_gene: TRBJ2-7; abundance: .; CDR3nt: TGTGCCAGCAGCTCCCGTTCAAGTGGACAGGGGGCCTACAATGAGCAGTACTTC; CDR3aa: CASSSRSSGQGAYNEQYF
d_gene: TRBD2; len: 17; v_gene: TRBV7-6; j_gene: TRBJ2-7; abundance: .; CDR3nt: TGTGCCAGCAGCTTACAGAGACTAGCGGGAGTCGGAGCCGAGCAGTACTTC; CDR3aa: CASSLQRLAGVGAEQYF
d_gene: .; len: 15; v_gene: TRBV5-1; j_gene: TRBJ1-1; abundance: few; CDR3nt: TGCGCCAGCAGCTCCGGCTTGACTCTCCTCACTGAAGCTTTCTTT; CDR3aa: CASSSGLTLLTEAFF
d_gene: .; len: 17; v_gene: TRBV5-1; j_gene: TRBJ2-1; abundance: many; CDR3nt: TGCGCCAGCAGCTTGGGCTCAGCCCCGCAATCCCGCAATGAGCAGTTCTTC; CDR3aa: CASSLGSAPQSRNEQFF
d_gene: TRBD1; len: 16; v_gene: TRBV7-2; j_gene: TRBJ1-5; abundance: many; CDR3nt: TGTGCCAGCAGCAACTACAGGGGAGTCAGCAATCAGCCCCAGCATTTT; CDR3aa: CASSNYRGVSNQPQHF
d_gene: .; len: 18; v_gene: TRBV28; j_gene: TRBJ2-1; abundance: few; CDR3nt: TGTGCCAGCAGTTTCCGACAGGTGGGACCCTTCGGATACAATGAGCAGTTCTTC; CDR3aa: CASSFRQVGPFGYNEQFF
d_gene: .; len: 13; v_gene: TRBV18; j_gene: TRBJ2-3; abundance: .; CDR3nt: TGTGCCAGCTCACTTCAGGTAATAGATACGCAGTATTTT; CDR3aa: CASSLQVIDTQYF
d_gene: .; len: 13; v_gene: TRBV2; j_gene: TRBJ2-5; abundance: .; CDR3nt: TGTGCCGGCAGTGAGGAGGGACGGGAGACCCAGTACTTC; CDR3aa: CAGSEEGRETQYF
d_gene: .; len: 14; v_gene: TRBV12-5; j_gene: TRBJ2-7; abundance: .; CDR3nt: TGTGCTAGTGGTTTGGTAGTGAGGGCCCACGAGCAGTACTTC; CDR3aa: CASGLVVRAHEQYF
d_gene: .; len: 13; v_gene: TRBV29-1; j_gene: TRBJ2-3; abundance: .; CDR3nt: TGCAGCGTTGATGTCGCTGGATCAGATACGCAGTATTTT; CDR3aa: CSVDVAGSDTQYF
d_gene: TRBD2; len: 15; v_gene: TRBV5-1; j_gene: TRBJ2-7; abundance: .; CDR3nt: TGCGCCAGCAGACCGGGACTAGCGGGTACCCACGAGCAGTACTTC; CDR3aa: CASRPGLAGTHEQYF
d_gene: TRBD2; len: 15; v_gene: TRBV10-2; j_gene: TRBJ2-3; abundance: few; CDR3nt: TGCGCCAGCAGCCAACACCGGACTAGCGGGAGTACGCAGTATTTT; CDR3aa: CASSQHRTSGSTQYF
d_gene: TRBD1; len: 16; v_gene: TRBV11-2; j_gene: TRBJ2-5; abundance: .; CDR3nt: TGTGCCAGCAACTTAATCAGGGGGCTGTACCAAGAGACCCAGTACTTC; CDR3aa: CASNLIRGLYQETQYF
d_gene: TRBD1; len: 19; v_gene: TRBV7-6; j_gene: TRBJ1-6; abundance: .; CDR3nt: TGTGCCAGCAGCCGGAGACCGGGACAGACCATCTCCTATAATTCACCCCTCCACTTT; CDR3aa: CASSRRPGQTISYNSPLHF